The present T cell receptor beta chain was sequenced within a study of T cell repertoires in cytomegalovirus infection. Overall study context: An indication of both CMV infection and matching HLA type came from public TCR beta signatures. Findings of the study overall: Predominance within the ex vivo response was attributable to HLA-C-restricted CMV-specific TCR beta clonotypes.

V lost 4 bases and J 7 bases, leaving 25 bases between the germline ends. The germline V gene has CDR1 MDHEN and CDR2 SYDVKM. The CDR3 sequence is 17 residues long. Using its own MiXCR run on the reads, TCRdb lists one record per CDR3 protein. The table has roughly 310,000 distinct CDR3 sequences, under 20% seen once; the top ten hold 12%. Concerning this clonotype itself: Its matching antigen is unknown.

The chain couples TRBV28 to TRBJ1-2; D is perhaps TRBD1 (5 bases). The receptor was isolated from a human donor in good health (CMV status not recorded). Some clones in this sample may be carry-over from other donors' samples. Sequenced input: PBMCs. CDR3 nucleotide sequence: TGTGCCAGCAGTTCTGGGGGTCGGCAAGGGGATTTTGTTGGCTACACCTTC. It is translated as CASSSGGRQGDFVGYTF.